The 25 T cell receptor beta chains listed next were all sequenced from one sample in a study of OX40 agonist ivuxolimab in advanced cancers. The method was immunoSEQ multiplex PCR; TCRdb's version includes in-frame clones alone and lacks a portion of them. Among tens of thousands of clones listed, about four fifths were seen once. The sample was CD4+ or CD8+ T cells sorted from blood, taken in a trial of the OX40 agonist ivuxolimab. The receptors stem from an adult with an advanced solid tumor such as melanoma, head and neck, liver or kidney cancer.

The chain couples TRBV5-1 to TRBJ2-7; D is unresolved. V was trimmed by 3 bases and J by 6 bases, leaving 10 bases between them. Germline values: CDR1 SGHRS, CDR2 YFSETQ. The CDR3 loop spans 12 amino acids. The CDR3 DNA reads TGCGCCAGCAGCTCCCTTTTGGGCGAGCAGTACTTC. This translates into CASSSLLGEQYF. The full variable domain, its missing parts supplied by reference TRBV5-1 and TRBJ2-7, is KAGVTQTPRYLIKTRGQQVTLSCSPISGHRSVSWYQQTPGQGLQFLFEYFSETQRNKGNFPGRFSGRQFSNSRSEMNVSTLELGDSALYLCASSSLLGEQYFGPGTRLTVT.

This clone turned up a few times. The CDR3 loop reads CASSETDRGNYGYTF. CDR3 nucleotide sequence: TGTGCCAGCAGTGAAACGGACAGGGGGAACTATGGCTACACCTTC. The rearrangement uses TRBV6-1 and TRBJ1-2; the match to TRBD1 covers 10 bases. CDR1 and CDR2 (germline): MNHNS, SASEGT. The trim removed 2 bases at V and 2 bases at J, leaving 2 bases unmatched. This CDR3 spans 15 amino acids.

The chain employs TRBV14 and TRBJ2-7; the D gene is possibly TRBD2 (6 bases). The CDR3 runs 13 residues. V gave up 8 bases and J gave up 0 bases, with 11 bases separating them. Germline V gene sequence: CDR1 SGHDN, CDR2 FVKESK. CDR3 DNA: TGTGCCAGCTGGGGCGGGGACTCCTACGAGCAGTACTTC. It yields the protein CASWGGDSYEQYF. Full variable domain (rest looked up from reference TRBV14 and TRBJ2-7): EAGVTQFPSHSVIEKGQTVTLRCDPISGHDNLYWYRRVMGKEIKFLLHFVKESKQDESGMPNNRFLAERTGGTYSTLKVQPAELEDSGVYFCASWGGDSYEQYFGPGTRLTVT.

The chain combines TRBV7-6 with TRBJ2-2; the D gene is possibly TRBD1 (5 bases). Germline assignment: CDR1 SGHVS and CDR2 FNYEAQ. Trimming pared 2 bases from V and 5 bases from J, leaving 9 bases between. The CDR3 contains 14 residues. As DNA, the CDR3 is TGTGCCAGCAGCTTATCGGCAGGGACCGGGGAGCTGTTTTTT. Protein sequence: CASSLSAGTGELFF.

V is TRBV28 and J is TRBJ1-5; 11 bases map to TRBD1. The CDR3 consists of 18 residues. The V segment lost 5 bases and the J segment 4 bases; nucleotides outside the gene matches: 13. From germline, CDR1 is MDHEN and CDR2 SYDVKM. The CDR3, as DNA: TGTGCCAGCAGTGAGTCCGGGACAGGGGGTTTATCGAATCAGCCCCAGCATTTT. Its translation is CASSESGTGGLSNQPQHF.

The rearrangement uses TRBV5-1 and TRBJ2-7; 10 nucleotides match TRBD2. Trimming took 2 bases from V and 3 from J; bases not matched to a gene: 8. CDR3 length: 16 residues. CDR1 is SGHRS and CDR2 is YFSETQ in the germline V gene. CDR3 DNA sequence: TGCGCCAGCAGCTTCGGCGGAGCGGGAGGGAACTACGAGCAGTACTTC. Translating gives CASSFGGAGGNYEQYF.

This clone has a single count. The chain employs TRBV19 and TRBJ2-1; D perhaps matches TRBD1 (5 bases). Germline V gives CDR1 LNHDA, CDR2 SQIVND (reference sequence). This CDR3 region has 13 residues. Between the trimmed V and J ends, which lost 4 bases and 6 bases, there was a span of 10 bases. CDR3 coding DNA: TGTGCCAGTAGTACCCTTCAGGGCAATGAGCAGTTCTTC. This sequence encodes CASSTLQGNEQFF. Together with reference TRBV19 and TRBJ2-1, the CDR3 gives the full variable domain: DGGITQSPKYLFRKEGQNVTLSCEQNLNHDAMYWYRQDPGQGLRLIYYSQIVNDFQKGDIAEGYSVSREKKESFPLTVTSAQKNPTAFYLCASSTLQGNEQFFGPGTRLTVL.

The CDR3 nucleotides are TGTGCCTGGACGGCGGGAGGAGGGACCGGGGAGCTGTTTTTT. It translates to CAWTAGGGTGELFF. The chain recombines TRBV30 with TRBJ2-2, with 8 positions matching TRBD2. With 4 bases clipped from V and 5 bases from J, the junction kept 6 bases outside the gene matches. CDR1 and CDR2 from the germline V gene are GTSNPN and SVGIG (reference sequence). There are 14 residues in the CDR3.

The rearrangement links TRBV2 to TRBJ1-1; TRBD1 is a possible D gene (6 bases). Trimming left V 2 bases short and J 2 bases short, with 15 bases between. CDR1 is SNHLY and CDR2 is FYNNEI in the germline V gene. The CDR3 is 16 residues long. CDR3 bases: TGTGCCAGCAGTGAAAACGCAATCGGGGGCAACACTGAAGCTTTCTTT. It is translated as CASSENAIGGNTEAFF.

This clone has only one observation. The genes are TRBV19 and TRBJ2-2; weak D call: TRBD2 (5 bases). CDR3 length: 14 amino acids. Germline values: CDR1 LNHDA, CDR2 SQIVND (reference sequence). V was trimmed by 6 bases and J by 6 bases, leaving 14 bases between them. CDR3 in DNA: TGTGCCAGTAGGAGGGTCCTTGACCCCGGGGAGCTGTTTTTT. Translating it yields CASRRVLDPGELFF.

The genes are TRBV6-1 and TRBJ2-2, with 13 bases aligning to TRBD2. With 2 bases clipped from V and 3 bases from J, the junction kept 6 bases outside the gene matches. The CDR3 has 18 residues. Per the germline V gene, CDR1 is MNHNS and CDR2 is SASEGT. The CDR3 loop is CASSELGGLAGYTGELFF. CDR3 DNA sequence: TGTGCCAGCAGTGAATTGGGGGGACTAGCGGGATACACCGGGGAGCTGTTTTTT.

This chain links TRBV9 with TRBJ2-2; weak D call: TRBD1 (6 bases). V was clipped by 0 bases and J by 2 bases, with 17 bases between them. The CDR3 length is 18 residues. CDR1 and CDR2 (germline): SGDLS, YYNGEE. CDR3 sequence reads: CASSVGGVDSLNTGELFF. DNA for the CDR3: TGTGCCAGCAGCGTAGGGGGTGTGGACAGCTTAAACACCGGGGAGCTGTTTTTT.

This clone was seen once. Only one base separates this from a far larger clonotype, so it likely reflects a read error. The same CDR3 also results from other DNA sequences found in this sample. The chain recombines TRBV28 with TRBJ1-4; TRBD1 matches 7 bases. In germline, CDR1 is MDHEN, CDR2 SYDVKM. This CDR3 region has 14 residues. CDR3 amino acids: CASSYLQGRGKLFF. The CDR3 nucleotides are TGCGCCAGCAGCTACCTACAGGGGAGGGGAAAACTGTTTTTT.

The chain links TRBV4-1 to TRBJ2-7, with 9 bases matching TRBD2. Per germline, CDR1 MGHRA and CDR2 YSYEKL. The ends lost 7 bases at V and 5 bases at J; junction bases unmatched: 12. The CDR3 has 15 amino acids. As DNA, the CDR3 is TGCGCCAGCAAAGTAGGACCTAGCGGGATTAACGAGCAGTACTTC. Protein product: CASKVGPSGINEQYF.

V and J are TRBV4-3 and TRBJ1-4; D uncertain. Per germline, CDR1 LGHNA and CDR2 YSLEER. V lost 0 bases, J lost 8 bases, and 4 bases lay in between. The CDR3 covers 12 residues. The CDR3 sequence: CASSQDLEKLFF. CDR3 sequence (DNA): TGCGCCAGCAGCCAAGACCTAGAAAAACTGTTTTTT.

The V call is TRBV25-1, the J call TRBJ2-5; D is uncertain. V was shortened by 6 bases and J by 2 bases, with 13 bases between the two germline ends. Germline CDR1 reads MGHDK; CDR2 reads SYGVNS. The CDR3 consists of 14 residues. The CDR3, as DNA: TGTGCCAGCAGCCCCAGCCGTTTACAAGAGACCCAGTACTTC. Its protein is CASSPSRLQETQYF.

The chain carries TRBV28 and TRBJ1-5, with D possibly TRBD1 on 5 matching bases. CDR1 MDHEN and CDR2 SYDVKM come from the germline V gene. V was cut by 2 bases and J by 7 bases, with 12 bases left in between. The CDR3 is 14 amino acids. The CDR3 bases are TGTGCCAGCAGTTTACTGGGGCTTGGACAGCCCCAGCATTTT. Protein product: CASSLLGLGQPQHF.

In DNA form, the CDR3 reads TGTGCCAGCAGTTCAATACAGGGCCACACAGATACGCAGTATTTT. Protein product: CASSSIQGHTDTQYF. The rearrangement joins TRBV6-5 to TRBJ2-3; D might be TRBD1 (6 bases). In germline, CDR1 is MNHEY, CDR2 SVGAGI. The CDR3 covers 15 residues. Trimming removed 4 bases from V and 2 bases from J, with 13 bases in between.

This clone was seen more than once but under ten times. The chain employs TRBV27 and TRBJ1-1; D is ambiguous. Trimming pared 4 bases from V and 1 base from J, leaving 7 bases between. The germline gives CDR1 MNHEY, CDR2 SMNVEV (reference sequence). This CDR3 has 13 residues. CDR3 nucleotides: TGTGCCAGCAGTTCATTCGGGAACACTGAAGCTTTCTTT. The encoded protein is CASSSFGNTEAFF.

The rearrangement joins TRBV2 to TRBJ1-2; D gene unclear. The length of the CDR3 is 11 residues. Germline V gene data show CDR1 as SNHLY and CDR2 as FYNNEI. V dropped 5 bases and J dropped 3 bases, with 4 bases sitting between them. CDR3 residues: CASSSYYGYTF. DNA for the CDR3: TGTGCCAGCAGTTCGTACTATGGCTACACCTTC.

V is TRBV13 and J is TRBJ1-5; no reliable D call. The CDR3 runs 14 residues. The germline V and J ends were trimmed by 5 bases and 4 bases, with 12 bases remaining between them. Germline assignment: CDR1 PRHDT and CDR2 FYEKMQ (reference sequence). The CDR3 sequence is CASSLGSNNQPQHF. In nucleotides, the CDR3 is TGTGCCAGCAGCCTCGGAAGCAATAATCAGCCCCAGCATTTT. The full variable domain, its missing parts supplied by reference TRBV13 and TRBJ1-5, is AAGVIQSPRHLIKEKRETATLKCYPIPRHDTVYWYQQGPGQDPQFLISFYEKMQSDKGSIPDRFSAQQFSDYHSELNMSSLELGDSALYFCASSLGSNNQPQHFGDGTRLSIL.

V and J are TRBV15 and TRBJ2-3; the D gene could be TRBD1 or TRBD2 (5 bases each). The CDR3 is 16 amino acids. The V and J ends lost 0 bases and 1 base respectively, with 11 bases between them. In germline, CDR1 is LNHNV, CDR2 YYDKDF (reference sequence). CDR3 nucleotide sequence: TGTGCCACCAGCAGAGATTACATGGGGGGCACAGATACGCAGTATTTT. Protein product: CATSRDYMGGTDTQYF.

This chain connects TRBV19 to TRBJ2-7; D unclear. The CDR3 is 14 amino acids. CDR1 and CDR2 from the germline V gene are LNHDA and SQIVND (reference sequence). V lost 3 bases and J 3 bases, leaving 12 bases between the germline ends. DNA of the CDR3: TGTGCCAGTAGTATCGTGATTGGGTACTACGAGCAGTACTTC. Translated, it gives CASSIVIGYYEQYF.

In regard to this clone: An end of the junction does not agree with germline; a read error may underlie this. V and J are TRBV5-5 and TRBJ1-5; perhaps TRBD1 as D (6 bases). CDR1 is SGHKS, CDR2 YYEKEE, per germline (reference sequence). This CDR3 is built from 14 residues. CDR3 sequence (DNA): TGTGCCAGCAGATTGGGGGCCGGAGATCAGCCCCAGCATTTT. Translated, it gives CASRLGAGDQPQHF.

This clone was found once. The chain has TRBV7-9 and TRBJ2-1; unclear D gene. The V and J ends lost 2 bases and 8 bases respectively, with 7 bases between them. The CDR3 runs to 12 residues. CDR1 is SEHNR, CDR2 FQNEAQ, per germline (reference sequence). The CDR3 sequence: CASSLWTDEQFF. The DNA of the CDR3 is TGTGCCAGCAGCTTATGGACGGATGAGCAGTTCTTC.